The 12 T cell receptor beta chains presented below share a single source sample, sequenced in a study of T cell responses to AZD1222 COVID-19 vaccine. Clones were read by immunoSEQ multiplex PCR, and TCRdb kept only the in-frame ones, dropping some. Of roughly 100,000 clones listed, nearly 90% are singletons. The sample was peripheral blood, taken 28 days after the second AZD1222 dose. The receptors derive from an adult who received the AZD1222 COVID-19 vaccine.

The chain couples TRBV3-1 (or the pseudogene TRBV3-2) to TRBJ1-2; 7 bases are a match to TRBD1. J lost 4 bases, V lost 1 base, and 6 bases had no gene match. CDR1 LGHDT and CDR2 YNNKEL come from the germline V gene (reference sequence). This CDR3 is built from 15 residues. CDR3 coding DNA: TGTGCCAGCAGCCAAGGGACGGGACAGTTCTATGGCTACACCTTC. Its protein is CASSQGTGQFYGYTF.

This rearrangement joins TRBV6-1 to TRBJ2-3; 7 positions agree with TRBD1. CDR1 and CDR2 from the germline V gene are MNHNS and SASEGT. The CDR3 extends over 16 amino acids. V was pared by 4 bases and J by 2 bases, with 9 bases of the junction left unmatched. CDR3 DNA: TGTGCCAGCAGTGCCGGACAGGCTTTAATCACAGATACGCAGTATTTT. The encoded protein is CASSAGQALITDTQYF.

This clone has just a few counts. The chain joins TRBV30 to TRBJ2-2; D is perhaps TRBD2 (6 bases). Germline-derived CDR1 and CDR2 are GTSNPN and SVGIG (reference sequence). Trimming took off 5 bases at V and 3 bases at J, with 7 bases between the two ends. The CDR3 runs 12 residues. CDR3 residues: CAWGEDTGELFF. Written as DNA, the CDR3 is TGTGCCTGGGGGGAGGACACCGGGGAGCTGTTTTTT. The whole variable domain, remainder taken from reference TRBV30 and TRBJ2-2, is SQTIHQWPATLVQPVGSPLSLECTVEGTSNPNLYWYRQAAGRGLQLLFYSVGIGQISSEVPQNLSASRPQDRQFILSSKKLLLSDSGFYLCAWGEDTGELFFGEGSRLTVL.

The genes are TRBV9 and TRBJ2-5; 7 bases agree with TRBD2. CDR3 length: 15 residues. Germline trimming cut 0 bases from V and 5 bases from J; bases unmatched to any gene: 7. Germline V gene data show CDR1 as SGDLS and CDR2 as YYNGEE. The CDR3 reads CASSVDAGVGETQYF. DNA for the CDR3: TGTGCCAGCAGCGTAGACGCGGGGGTAGGTGAGACCCAGTACTTC.

This clone occurred once. The chain links TRBV4-1 to TRBJ2-3, with 8 nucleotides matching TRBD1. Germline trimming cut 3 bases from V and 2 bases from J; bases unmatched to any gene: 7. CDR1 is MGHRA and CDR2 is YSYEKL in the germline V gene. The CDR3 is made up of 16 amino acids. CDR3 DNA: TGCGCCAGCAGCCAGGCAGGGGGCAGACCCACAGATACGCAGTATTTT. This sequence encodes CASSQAGGRPTDTQYF.

This clone was seen a few times. This chain uses TRBV28 with TRBJ1-4; D gene unclear. The CDR3 length is 12 residues. Trimming cost V 11 bases and J 8 bases, with 15 bases left between them. Per germline, CDR1 MDHEN and CDR2 SYDVKM. The CDR3 nucleotides are TGTGCCCTCGGGGTAATGGGGGAAAAACTGTTTTTT. This translates into CALGVMGEKLFF.

The chain uses TRBV2 and TRBJ2-7, with D tentatively TRBD1 (6 bases). V gave up 5 bases and J gave up 6 bases, with 11 bases separating them. CDR1 is SNHLY and CDR2 is FYNNEI in the germline V gene. The CDR3 consists of 12 residues. CDR3 in DNA: TGTGCCAGCAGTATACAGGGTCTCGAGCAGTACTTC. Its protein is CASSIQGLEQYF.

The V gene is TRBV28, the J gene TRBJ2-7, with D possibly TRBD2 on 7 matching bases. With 7 bases removed from V and 4 bases from J, the gap between germline ends came to 20 bases. CDR3 length: 15 residues. Germline CDR1 MDHEN, CDR2 SYDVKM. In DNA form, the CDR3 reads TGTGCCAGCACCCCCTTGGGGGGGCTGTTATACGAGCAGTACTTC. Amino acid sequence: CASTPLGGLLYEQYF.

This clone has only a few counts. The chain is built from TRBV4-2 and TRBJ2-7; 10 positions agree with TRBD2. This CDR3 contains 16 residues. Germline CDR1 LGHNA, CDR2 YNFKEQ. The ends lost 2 bases at V and 4 bases at J; junction bases unmatched: 8. In DNA, the CDR3 is TGTGCCAGCAGCCAAATAGCGGGAGGTTACGATTACGAGCAGTACTTC. It specifies CASSQIAGGYDYEQYF.

The chain carries TRBV18 and TRBJ1-1; the D gene is possibly TRBD1 (6 bases). This CDR3 spans 15 amino acids. V was shortened by 6 bases and J by 1 base, with 15 bases between the two germline ends. Germline V gene lookup returns CDR1 KGHSH and CDR2 LQKENI. The CDR3 region is CASSPPGTKNTEAFF. Here the CDR3 DNA reads TGTGCCAGCTCCCCCCCCGGGACAAAGAACACTGAAGCTTTCTTT.

The V and J genes are TRBV28 and TRBJ1-1; D is perhaps TRBD1 (5 bases). The V end lost 4 bases, the J end lost 3 bases, and 18 bases lay between the germline ends. CDR3 length: 16 residues. CDR1 and CDR2 (germline): MDHEN, SYDVKM. CDR3 in amino acids: CASSSGAAGGDTEAFF. The CDR3 bases are TGTGCCAGCAGTTCCGGGGCCGCTGGGGGGGACACTGAAGCTTTCTTT.

V is TRBV5-4 and J is TRBJ2-2; D not resolved. The CDR3 extends over 13 amino acids. Germline V gene data show CDR1 as SGHNT and CDR2 as YYREEE (reference sequence). The ends were cut back, 3 bases at V and 3 bases at J, with 6 bases in the middle. The chain's CDR3 is CASSSWDTGELFF. The DNA for the CDR3 is TGTGCCAGCAGCTCCTGGGACACCGGGGAGCTGTTTTTT.